This T cell receptor (beta chain) was profiled in a study of cytomegalovirus exposure and HLA in healthy donors. In the PCR, 60 Vbeta and 13 Jbeta primers were used. Per the original data handling: A later analysis counted approximately 80 million unique TCR beta chains, 10 million to 12 million shared. Here immunoSEQ multiplex PCR was the method, and the copy in TCRdb shows in-frame clones only, minus some. The V and J calls and the clone size are those of that table, but D and trimming were determined from the DNA. The sample lists 80,000 to 100,000 clones; 69% were seen once. Unrecorded immune exposures were likely, despite nominal health at sampling. Trimming pared 1 base from V and 6 bases from J, leaving 10 bases between. This CDR3 region has 14 residues. Germline CDR1 reads SGHTA; CDR2 reads FQGNSA.

The specimen was PBMCs. The sequence was obtained from a female donor in good health and CMV-seronegative. The genes are TRBV7-2 and TRBJ2-1; possibly TRBD1 for D (5 bases). The CDR3 coding sequence is TGTGCCAGCAGCTTAGGTATAGGGGCCAATGAGCAGTTCTTC. Translation gives CASSLGIGANEQFF.